Given below is one T cell receptor (beta chain) in context. Antigen: not known. At colonoscopy, a blood sample was also collected. This record comes from a study of pediatric ulcerative colitis. Overall study findings and caveats: Blood samples from a couple of patients yielded substantially fewer templates and were excluded from blood-rectal overlap analysis. Total lymphocyte DNA, not sorted subsets, was the template. Acute severe colitis showed lower rectal diversity from clonal expansions.

V was pared by 7 bases and J by 7 bases, with 14 bases of the junction left unmatched. CDR1 SEHNR and CDR2 FQNEAQ come from the germline V gene (reference sequence). The CDR3 is made up of 15 amino acids. The assay was immunoSEQ multiplex PCR, and TCRdb's table has in-frame clones only and misses some. The data contain under 45,000 clones, approximately 87% of them singletons. This chain links TRBV7-9 with TRBJ2-3; 7 bases match TRBD1. Material for sequencing was blood. This receptor was obtained from a girl between 5 and 17 years old with moderate ulcerative colitis. The DNA of the CDR3 is TGTGCCAGCACCGCGACAGGGTCGGTAGTAAATACGCAGTATTTT. Amino acids: CASTATGSVVNTQYF.